These 19 T cell receptor beta chains share one sample of origin, sequenced in a study of T cell responses to AZD1222 COVID-19 vaccine. Libraries were prepared by immunoSEQ multiplex PCR; TCRdb keeps only in-frame clonotypes and omits some of them. This sample has 100,000 to 150,000 clones, with more than 75% found just once. The source was peripheral blood, collected on day 0 of AZD1222 vaccination. These receptors were obtained from an adult in good health.

The chain links TRBV6-5 to TRBJ2-7; D ambiguous. This CDR3 spans 13 amino acids. V lost 2 bases and J lost 2, with 7 bases in between. Germline V gene sequence: CDR1 MNHEY, CDR2 SVGAGI. DNA for the CDR3: TGTGCCAGCAGTTACGGAAGAGCCTACGAGCAGTACTTC. Translating it yields CASSYGRAYEQYF.

The chain couples TRBV6-5 to TRBJ1-5, with a weak D call TRBD1 (5 bases). This CDR3 has 15 residues. Trimming pared 0 bases from V and 4 bases from J, leaving 10 bases between. In germline, CDR1 is MNHEY, CDR2 SVGAGI. CDR3 sequence reads: CASSYSNKGNQPQHF. CDR3 coding DNA: TGTGCCAGCAGTTACTCGAATAAGGGGAATCAGCCCCAGCATTTT.

This chain connects TRBV25-1 to TRBJ1-2; 7 bases are shared with TRBD1. The CDR3 runs to 13 residues. Germline V gene data show CDR1 as MGHDK and CDR2 as SYGVNS. The ends lost 1 base at V and 8 bases at J; junction bases unmatched: 4. The CDR3 bases are TGTGCCAGCAGTGAATCAGGGGGTTACGGCTACACCTTC. It specifies CASSESGGYGYTF.

The V and J genes are TRBV6-4 and TRBJ2-7; 9 bases are a match to TRBD2. Per germline, CDR1 MRHNA and CDR2 SNTAGT. CDR3 length equals 13 residues. V dropped 6 bases and J dropped 12; count of bases not matched to a gene: 12. The CDR3 sequence: CASRGAGGAALYF. The CDR3 coding sequence is TGTGCCAGCAGAGGAGCGGGGGGAGCTGCTCTGTACTTC.

The chain carries TRBV5-1 and TRBJ2-2; possible D gene TRBD1, 5 bases. The ends were cut back, 4 bases at V and 7 bases at J, with 20 bases in the middle. Germline CDR1 and CDR2: SGHRS and YFSETQ. The length of the CDR3 is 16 residues. The chain's CDR3 is CASSPSSGAQNGELFF. CDR3 DNA: TGCGCCAGCAGCCCCTCGAGTGGGGCACAAAACGGGGAGCTGTTTTTT.

Only a few counts were recorded for this clone. The identical CDR3 is also encoded by other nucleotide sequences in the sample. The rearrangement uses TRBV6-5 and TRBJ2-7; D may be TRBD1 (6 bases). Germline loops: CDR1 MNHEY, CDR2 SVGAGI. The CDR3 contains 13 residues. Trimming took off 0 bases at V and 4 bases at J, with 7 bases between the two ends. For the CDR3, the DNA is TGTGCCAGCAGTTACTCACAGGGATACGAGCAGTACTTC. Residues: CASSYSQGYEQYF.

This clone was seen once. The chain is built from TRBV2 and TRBJ1-5; D ambiguous. The CDR3 runs 14 residues. Trimming left V 5 bases short and J 7 bases short, with 15 bases between. Germline V gives CDR1 SNHLY, CDR2 FYNNEI. The DNA for the CDR3 is TGTGCCAGCAGTTTTGGACGGTTTGAGCAGCCCCAGCATTTT. This encodes CASSFGRFEQPQHF.

Only one count was recorded for this clone. The rearrangement uses TRBV11-2 and TRBJ2-5; D unclear. The CDR3 has 12 residues. Trimming removed 0 bases from V and 3 bases from J, with 2 bases in between. Germline V lookup: CDR1 SGHAT, CDR2 FQNNGV. CDR3 nucleotide sequence: TGTGCCAGCAGCTTAGACGAAGAGACCCAGTACTTC. It translates to CASSLDEETQYF.

The rearrangement links TRBV6-5 to TRBJ2-7; tentatively, D is TRBD2 (5 bases). The V gene lost 4 bases and the J gene lost 4 bases, with 11 bases spanning the gap. The CDR3 length is 13 residues. Looked up from germline, CDR1 is MNHEY and CDR2 is SVGAGI. The CDR3 region is CASSFGRGYEQYF. DNA of the CDR3: TGTGCCAGCAGTTTCGGACGGGGTTACGAGCAGTACTTC.

This chain links TRBV18 with TRBJ2-7, with D possibly matching TRBD1 (6 bases). This CDR3 has 14 residues. Per germline, CDR1 KGHSH and CDR2 LQKENI. V was pared by 3 bases and J by 6 bases, with 15 bases between. The CDR3 sequence: CASSPPNNRAEQYF. CDR3 bases: TGTGCCAGCTCACCCCCCAACAACAGGGCCGAGCAGTACTTC.

This clone was observed a few times. CDR3 sequence (DNA): TGTGCCAGCAGCTTAGACTATCAAGGGGAGCTGTTTTTT. This sequence encodes CASSLDYQGELFF. The rearrangement uses TRBV7-9 and TRBJ2-2, with D uncertain. V was shortened by 1 base and J by 8 bases, with 8 bases between the two germline ends. Germline-derived CDR1 and CDR2 are SEHNR and FQNEAQ (reference sequence). The CDR3 sequence is 13 residues long.

This clone appeared a few times. Here the CDR3 reads CASSPLTWVLEEQFF. CDR3 in DNA: TGTGCCAGCAGCCCGTTAACTTGGGTTCTAGAAGAGCAGTTCTTC. The V gene is TRBV7-2, the J gene TRBJ2-1; no firm D call. The germline V and J ends were trimmed by 5 bases and 10 bases, with 21 bases remaining between them. Germline V gives CDR1 SGHTA, CDR2 FQGNSA. This CDR3 region has 15 residues.

This sequence joins TRBV9 and TRBJ2-7; TRBD1 agrees at 7 bases. The V gene's germline CDR1 is SGDLS and CDR2 YYNGEE. V shed 4 bases, J shed 2 bases, and the junction held 9 bases outside the gene matches. This CDR3 is 15 amino acids long. CDR3 residues: CASSPSDRMPYEQYF. CDR3 nucleotides: TGTGCCAGCAGCCCTTCGGACAGGATGCCCTACGAGCAGTACTTC.

V usage is TRBV19 and J usage is TRBJ1-1; 9 bases are shared with TRBD1. The CDR3 extends over 17 amino acids. The V gene end was trimmed by 4 bases and the J gene end by 0 bases; junction bases not matched to a gene: 9. Germline loops: CDR1 LNHDA, CDR2 SQIVND (reference sequence). CDR3 region: CASSSNRGLPLNTEAFF. In DNA form, the CDR3 reads TGTGCCAGTAGTAGTAACAGGGGGCTCCCCCTGAACACTGAAGCTTTCTTT.

The chain is built from TRBV4-1 and TRBJ1-2; the D gene is possibly TRBD1 (6 bases). Germline V gene data show CDR1 as MGHRA and CDR2 as YSYEKL. V lost 7 bases to trimming and J lost 3 bases, with 18 bases between them. This CDR3 region has 15 residues. The CDR3 coding sequence is TGCGCCAGCACCGCTGGGGGGGGCGGCCACTATGGCTACACCTTC. This codes for CASTAGGGGHYGYTF.

The chain employs TRBV4-1 and TRBJ1-2; no clear D gene. Germline CDR1 MGHRA, CDR2 YSYEKL. This CDR3 has 13 residues. The germline V and J ends were trimmed by 2 bases and 0 bases, with 4 bases remaining between them. CDR3 sequence reads: CASSQTSNYGYTF. In DNA form, the CDR3 reads TGCGCCAGCAGCCAAACTTCTAACTATGGCTACACCTTC.

This sequence joins TRBV6-5 and TRBJ1-2, with 7 bases fitting TRBD1. Looked up from germline, CDR1 is MNHEY and CDR2 is SVGAGI. The CDR3 totals 14 residues. After removal of 5 bases from V and 3 bases from J, the junction contained 6 bases not matched to a gene. CDR3 protein: CASSPDRVDYGYTF. The DNA for the CDR3 is TGTGCCAGCAGTCCCGACAGGGTAGACTATGGCTACACCTTC.

The rearrangement uses TRBV6-5 and TRBJ1-1; 7 nucleotides line up with TRBD1. Unmatched junction bases numbered 3, after V lost 6 bases and J lost 2 bases. The CDR3 is made up of 13 amino acids. CDR1 is MNHEY and CDR2 is SVGAGI in the germline V gene. The CDR3 spells CASRQGLNTEAFF. The DNA for the CDR3 is TGTGCCAGCAGACAGGGGTTAAACACTGAAGCTTTCTTT.

The rearrangement links TRBV7-2 to TRBJ1-1; 9 nucleotides align to TRBD1. Trimming at V came to 5 bases and at J to 2 bases, leaving 6 bases not matched to a gene. The CDR3 is 15 amino acids. Germline CDR1 SGHTA, CDR2 FQGNSA. The CDR3 DNA sequence: TGTGCCAGCAGCCCCACAGGGGGCTCAAACACTGAAGCTTTCTTT. It specifies CASSPTGGSNTEAFF.